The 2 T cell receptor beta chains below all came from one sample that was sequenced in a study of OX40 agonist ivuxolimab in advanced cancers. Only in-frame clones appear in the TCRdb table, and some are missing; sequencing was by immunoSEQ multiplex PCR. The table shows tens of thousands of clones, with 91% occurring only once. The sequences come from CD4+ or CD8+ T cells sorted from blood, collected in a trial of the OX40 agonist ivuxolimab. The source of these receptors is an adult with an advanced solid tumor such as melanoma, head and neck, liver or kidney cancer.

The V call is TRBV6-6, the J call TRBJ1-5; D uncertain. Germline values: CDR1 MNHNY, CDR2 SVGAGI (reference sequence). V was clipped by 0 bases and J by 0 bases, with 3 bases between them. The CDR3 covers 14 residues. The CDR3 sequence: CASSYSRSNQPQHF. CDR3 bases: TGTGCCAGCAGTTACTCCCGTAGCAATCAGCCCCAGCATTTT.

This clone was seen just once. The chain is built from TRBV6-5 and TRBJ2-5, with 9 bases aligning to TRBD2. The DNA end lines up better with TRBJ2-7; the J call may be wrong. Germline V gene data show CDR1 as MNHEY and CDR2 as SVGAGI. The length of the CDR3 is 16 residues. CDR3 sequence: CASSYSRVAGAYEQYF. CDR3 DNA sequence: TGTGCCAGCAGTTACTCGAGGGTAGCGGGAGCCTACGAGCAGTACTTC.